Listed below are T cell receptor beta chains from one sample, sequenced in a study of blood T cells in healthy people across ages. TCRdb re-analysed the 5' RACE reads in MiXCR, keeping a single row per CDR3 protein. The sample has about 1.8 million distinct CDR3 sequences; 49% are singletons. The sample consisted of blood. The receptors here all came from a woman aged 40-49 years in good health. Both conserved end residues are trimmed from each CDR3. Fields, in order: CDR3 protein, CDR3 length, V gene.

cdr3_aa: SAREQGLQPQH
cdr3_length: 11
v_call: TRBV20-1

cdr3_aa: ASRARGQGDYGYT
cdr3_length: 13
v_call: TRBV2

cdr3_aa: ASSGPRTSRYTQY
cdr3_length: 13
v_call: TRBV7-2

cdr3_aa: ASSFSGRLSNQPQH
cdr3_length: 14
v_call: TRBV27

cdr3_aa: ASSTRGGSKTEAF
cdr3_length: 13
v_call: TRBV6-6

cdr3_aa: SAALAGKDNEQF
cdr3_length: 12
v_call: TRBV20-1

cdr3_aa: ASSFRDRGWKDGYT
cdr3_length: 14
v_call: TRBV27

cdr3_aa: ASSTRHVDTQY
cdr3_length: 11
v_call: TRBV5-1

cdr3_aa: ASRKGGTGHQETQY
cdr3_length: 14
v_call: TRBV28

cdr3_aa: AADRGGLNTEAF
cdr3_length: 12
v_call: TRBV10-3

cdr3_aa: ASSQKGNTEAF
cdr3_length: 11
v_call: TRBV14

cdr3_aa: ASSFSSGGQEAQY
cdr3_length: 13
v_call: TRBV28

cdr3_aa: SVPSGGQETQY
cdr3_length: 11
v_call: TRBV29-1

cdr3_aa: ASSAPGSSEQY
cdr3_length: 11
v_call: TRBV12-3/TRBV12-4

cdr3_aa: SARGTGGPYNEQF
cdr3_length: 13
v_call: TRBV20-1

cdr3_aa: ASGLVRSRAVDEQY
cdr3_length: 14
v_call: TRBV12-5

cdr3_aa: ASSQVHLEGSGGYT
cdr3_length: 14
v_call: TRBV4-2

cdr3_aa: SATQGGQGYGYT
cdr3_length: 12
v_call: TRBV20-1

cdr3_aa: ASSLEDRNTEAF
cdr3_length: 12
v_call: TRBV7-6

cdr3_aa: ASSLGLAGPDEQF
cdr3_length: 13
v_call: TRBV7-2

cdr3_aa: SARGADISYNEQF
cdr3_length: 13
v_call: TRBV20-1

cdr3_aa: ASSQGKIYSNQPQH
cdr3_length: 14
v_call: TRBV2

cdr3_aa: ASSQSGGGTRY
cdr3_length: 11
v_call: TRBV16

cdr3_aa: ASSFPRRLNIQY
cdr3_length: 12
v_call: TRBV28

cdr3_aa: ATLKTGRNSPLH
cdr3_length: 12
v_call: TRBV6-5

cdr3_aa: ASYPGDLWGYGYT
cdr3_length: 13
v_call: TRBV5-1

cdr3_aa: SILNRDRPPFQY
cdr3_length: 12
v_call: TRBV20-1

cdr3_aa: ASSLAATSWNSPLH
cdr3_length: 14
v_call: TRBV5-1

cdr3_aa: ASSREGTIVQF
cdr3_length: 11
v_call: TRBV27

cdr3_aa: ASSLYGAGGNEQF
cdr3_length: 13
v_call: TRBV7-8

cdr3_aa: ASSHPGASDTQY
cdr3_length: 12
v_call: TRBV4-1

cdr3_aa: ASSFRGRSNEQY
cdr3_length: 12
v_call: TRBV7-6

cdr3_aa: SAPSGGSTLETQY
cdr3_length: 13
v_call: TRBV20-1

cdr3_aa: ASRPIPTDTQY
cdr3_length: 11
v_call: TRBV5-1

cdr3_aa: ASHGSTGGLNEQY
cdr3_length: 13
v_call: TRBV27

cdr3_aa: ASSLDRAGGSTQY
cdr3_length: 13
v_call: TRBV7-2

cdr3_aa: ASSEDLVGDTQY
cdr3_length: 12
v_call: TRBV6-1

cdr3_aa: ASSPGMFGGVQETQY
cdr3_length: 15
v_call: TRBV7-9

cdr3_aa: ASSELWQQETQY
cdr3_length: 12
v_call: TRBV2

cdr3_aa: ASSLEFLSGYT
cdr3_length: 11
v_call: TRBV7-9

cdr3_aa: ASSHPSGGTSEQY
cdr3_length: 13
v_call: TRBV11-2

cdr3_aa: ASSYSIRDRVQETQY
cdr3_length: 15
v_call: TRBV6-6

cdr3_aa: ASSLGVQARANQPQH
cdr3_length: 15
v_call: TRBV7-2

cdr3_aa: ASSPFDGGAYEQY
cdr3_length: 13
v_call: TRBV4-2

cdr3_aa: ASTRGPETQY
cdr3_length: 10
v_call: TRBV6-2/TRBV6-3

cdr3_aa: ASRNGAQETQY
cdr3_length: 11
v_call: TRBV12-3/TRBV12-4

cdr3_aa: ASSVLLAGGANTGELF
cdr3_length: 16
v_call: TRBV7-2

cdr3_aa: ASRTYTLT
cdr3_length: 8
v_call: TRBV6-1

cdr3_aa: ASRGSGGDTQY
cdr3_length: 11
v_call: TRBV9

cdr3_aa: ASSLQDSPSSYEQY
cdr3_length: 14
v_call: TRBV5-1

cdr3_aa: ASSYSPFGGYT
cdr3_length: 11
v_call: TRBV6-5

cdr3_aa: ASSLRAATDTQY
cdr3_length: 12
v_call: TRBV12-3/TRBV12-4

cdr3_aa: ASTATRIMNTEAF
cdr3_length: 13
v_call: TRBV7-2

cdr3_aa: ASTGGGAEGETQY
cdr3_length: 13
v_call: TRBV4-1

cdr3_aa: ASSYIPGPTQY
cdr3_length: 11
v_call: TRBV6-2/TRBV6-3